Listed below are T cell receptor beta chains from one sample, sequenced in a study of blood T cell repertoires in COVID-19. Method: immunoSEQ multiplex PCR; TCRdb's copy keeps in-frame clones and lacks some. The sample lists over 200,000 clones, 80% to 90% occurring once. The sample comprised PBMCs or T cells enriched from blood (not recorded which). The receptors derive from a woman under 40 who had been exposed to COVID-19. The CDR3 runs from the conserved cysteine through the conserved F or W. A D gene is named only where the DNA matches it firmly. Some rows have no size entry. The others give once, few or many, or a class for an expanded clone.

V	size	D	J	CDR3	DNA
TRBV15	-	TRBD2	TRBJ2-7	CATSRARGLAGDEQYF	TGTGCCACCAGCAGGGCACGAGGACTAGCGGGAGACGAGCAGTACTTC
TRBV10-3	-	TRBD2	TRBJ2-7	CAISEWRESSEQYF	TGTGCCATCAGTGAATGGCGGGAGTCCTCCGAGCAGTACTTC
TRBV5-1	-	TRBD1	TRBJ1-1	CASSGSDRATAFF	TGCGCCAGCAGCGGTTCGGACAGGGCGACAGCTTTCTTT
TRBV27	once	-	TRBJ1-2	CATGKQENYGYTF	TGTGCCACTGGGAAACAGGAGAACTATGGCTACACCTTC
TRBV6-5	once	-	TRBJ1-5	CASSSNFRGNQPQHF	TGTGCCAGCAGTTCCAACTTCAGGGGCAATCAGCCCCAGCATTTT
TRBV2	-	TRBD1	TRBJ2-7	CASSGQGYEQYF	TGTGCCAGCAGCGGACAGGGTTACGAGCAGTACTTC
TRBV30	-	-	TRBJ2-1	CAWSGLKEQFF	TGTGCCTGGAGTGGTTTAAAAGAGCAGTTCTTC
TRBV9	-	-	TRBJ2-1	CASSVTVSSYNEQFF	TGTGCCAGCAGCGTAACAGTAAGCTCCTACAATGAGCAGTTCTTC
TRBV29-1	-	TRBD1	TRBJ1-5	CSVEGCRGLINQPQHF	TGCAGCGTTGAGGGGTGCAGGGGGCTAATCAATCAGCCCCAGCATTTT
TRBV28	-	TRBD2	TRBJ2-5	CASSLSALAGSETQYF	TGTGCCAGCAGTTTATCTGCACTAGCGGGATCAGAGACCCAGTACTTC
TRBV5-1	-	TRBD1	TRBJ2-7	CASSLEAGGLDYEQYF	TGCGCCAGCAGCTTGGAGGCAGGGGGCCTCGACTACGAGCAGTACTTC
TRBV7-9	-	TRBD1	TRBJ2-5	CASTRAGGRQETQYF	TGTGCCAGCACTCGGGCAGGGGGACGCCAAGAGACCCAGTACTTC
TRBV7-2	few	TRBD1	TRBJ1-1	CASSLRTGNTEAFF	TGTGCCAGCAGCTTACGGACAGGGAACACTGAAGCTTTCTTT
TRBV7-9	-	-	TRBJ1-2	CASSLDSRYGYTF	TGTGCCAGCAGCTTGGACAGTCGATATGGCTACACCTTC
TRBV5-1	-	-	TRBJ1-2	CASSLNGGPGHGYTF	TGCGCCAGCAGCTTGAACGGGGGGCCCGGCCATGGCTACACCTTC
TRBV29-1	-	TRBD1	TRBJ1-2	CSVLEGQGRGYTF	TGCAGCGTTTTAGAGGGACAGGGGAGAGGCTACACCTTC
TRBV15	-	TRBD1	TRBJ1-6	CATWDSRSYNSPLHF	TGTGCCACCTGGGACAGTCGTTCCTATAATTCACCCCTCCACTTT
TRBV6-1	-	-	TRBJ2-4	CASSDEAWGLAKNIQYF	TGTGCCAGCAGTGACGAGGCTTGGGGACTAGCCAAAAACATTCAGTACTTC
TRBV5-4	-	-	TRBJ2-5	CASGSIRPVAGQETQYF	TGTGCCAGCGGCTCAATACGCCCGGTGGCAGGCCAAGAGACCCAGTACTTC
TRBV6-5	-	-	TRBJ1-6	CASSYFPGSSSPLHF	TGTGCCAGCAGTTACTTCCCAGGGTCCTCCTCACCCCTCCACTTT
TRBV5-1	-	-	TRBJ2-7	CASRQGSYEQYF	TGCGCCAGCAGACAGGGCTCCTACGAGCAGTACTTC
TRBV28	-	-	TRBJ1-4	CASSRTGMDREKLFF	TGTGCCAGCAGTCGAACAGGGATGGATCGCGAAAAACTGTTTTTT
TRBV10-2	-	TRBD2	TRBJ2-7	CASMGGGRQYEQYF	TGCGCCAGCATGGGTGGCGGGAGACAATACGAGCAGTACTTC
TRBV12-3/TRBV12-4	-	-	TRBJ2-7	CASSHGQNYEQYF	TGTGCCAGCAGTCATGGACAGAACTACGAGCAGTACTTC
TRBV29-1	-	TRBD1	TRBJ2-5	CSAGTGSETQYF	TGCAGCGCCGGGACAGGGTCAGAGACCCAGTACTTC
TRBV20-1	-	-	TRBJ1-5	CSASRRESNQPQHF	TGCAGTGCTAGTAGACGGGAAAGCAATCAGCCCCAGCATTTT
TRBV5-4	-	TRBD2	TRBJ2-3	CASSFSGRRSTDTQYF	TGTGCCAGCAGCTTTAGCGGGAGGCGGAGCACAGATACGCAGTATTTT
TRBV28	-	TRBD1	TRBJ2-3	CASRGQVYPDTQYF	TGTGCCAGCAGGGGACAGGTGTACCCAGATACGCAGTATTTT
TRBV20-1	-	-	TRBJ1-1	CSANGDTEAFF	TGCAGTGCTAACGGGGACACTGAAGCTTTCTTT
TRBV9	-	-	TRBJ1-1	CASSVAPGGGTEAFF	TGTGCCAGCAGCGTAGCCCCAGGAGGAGGCACTGAAGCTTTCTTT
TRBV5-5	-	-	TRBJ2-7	CASSLSGRVKIDEQYF	TGTGCCAGCAGCTTGTCGGGCAGGGTAAAAATCGACGAGCAGTACTTC
TRBV30	-	-	TRBJ2-7	CAWSVRWGRTTPGSSSYEQYF	TGTGCCTGGAGTGTACGTTGGGGGAGGACCACTCCCGGGAGTAGCTCCTACGAGCAGTACTTC
TRBV4-1	-	TRBD1	TRBJ1-1	CASSQRTGGVSTEAFF	TGCGCCAGCAGCCAACGTACAGGGGGCGTAAGCACTGAAGCTTTCTTT
TRBV15	-	-	TRBJ2-2	CATSSWGRGSIAAGELFF	TGTGCCACCAGCAGCTGGGGAAGGGGGTCAATTGCGGCCGGGGAGCTGTTTTTT
TRBV11-2	-	-	TRBJ1-2	CASSRGQLYGYTF	TGTGCCAGCAGCCGCGGTCAACTCTATGGCTACACCTTC
TRBV5-6	-	TRBD1	TRBJ1-2	CASSFNRDRDYGYTF	TGTGCCAGCAGCTTTAACCGGGACAGGGATTATGGCTACACCTTC
TRBV6-2/TRBV6-3	-	-	TRBJ2-1	CASGRLGYNEQFF	TGTGCCAGCGGCCGGCTCGGGTACAATGAGCAGTTCTTC
TRBV9	-	TRBD2	TRBJ2-5	CASSVGASGSGIQETQYF	TGTGCCAGCAGCGTAGGGGCTAGCGGGAGCGGCATACAAGAGACCCAGTACTTC
TRBV5-4	-	TRBD1	TRBJ2-2	CASSLQGALTGELFF	TGTGCCAGCAGCTTGCAGGGGGCGCTCACCGGGGAGCTGTTTTTT
TRBV11-2	-	TRBD2	TRBJ2-3	CASSKGLAGADTQYF	TGTGCCAGCAGCAAAGGACTAGCGGGAGCAGATACGCAGTATTTT
TRBV19	-	-	TRBJ2-7	CASSIAQPSYEQYF	TGTGCCAGTAGTATAGCACAGCCGTCCTACGAGCAGTACTTC
TRBV18	-	TRBD1	TRBJ1-4	CASSPPTGQGVGKLFF	TGTGCCAGCTCACCACCAACGGGACAGGGGGTTGGGAAACTGTTTTTT
TRBV5-6	-	TRBD1	TRBJ1-2	CASSSQGFFGYTF	TGTGCCAGCAGCTCACAGGGGTTCTTTGGCTACACCTTC
TRBV5-1	-	TRBD1	TRBJ2-1	CASSFFRQGNIEQFF	TGCGCCAGCAGCTTTTTCCGACAGGGGAACATTGAGCAGTTCTTC
TRBV6-4	-	-	TRBJ2-1	CASSDGRGNEQFF	TGTGCCAGCAGTGATGGCCGGGGGAATGAGCAGTTCTTC
TRBV19	-	TRBD1	TRBJ1-5	CASRDRANQPQHF	TGTGCCAGTAGGGACAGGGCCAATCAGCCCCAGCATTTT
TRBV29-1	-	-	TRBJ2-1	CSVGSRGIPNEQFF	TGCAGCGTTGGGAGTAGGGGAATCCCCAATGAGCAGTTCTTC
TRBV3-1/TRBV3-2	-	-	TRBJ1-5	CASSQGGGNQPQHF	TGTGCCAGCAGCCAAGGCGGGGGTAATCAGCCCCAGCATTTT
TRBV18	-	-	TRBJ2-7	CASSPGGTYEQYF	TGTGCCAGCTCCCCAGGGGGGACCTACGAGCAGTACTTC
TRBV11-2	few	TRBD1	TRBJ2-2	CASRFDRANTGELFF	TGTGCCAGCAGGTTCGACAGGGCGAACACCGGGGAGCTGTTTTTT
TRBV9	-	-	TRBJ2-2	CASSPGLLGFTGELFF	TGTGCCAGCAGCCCGGGATTGCTGGGGTTTACCGGGGAGCTGTTTTTT
TRBV27	-	-	TRBJ2-7	CASSLFAGSAYEQYF	TGTGCCAGCAGTTTATTTGCAGGGTCGGCCTACGAGCAGTACTTC
TRBV7-6	-	TRBD2	TRBJ2-7	CASSALMAGVDEQYF	TGTGCCAGCAGCGCCCTCATGGCGGGAGTAGACGAGCAGTACTTC
TRBV12-1	-	-	TRBJ1-1	CASSPRDTKNTEAFF	TGTGCCAGCAGCCCTCGGGACACTAAGAACACTGAAGCTTTCTTT
TRBV10-2	-	TRBD2	TRBJ2-7	CASRSGTSGILGEQYF	TGCGCCAGCAGATCCGGGACTAGCGGGATTCTGGGCGAGCAGTACTTC
TRBV11-2	few	-	TRBJ1-3	CASSPRNGQFASGNTIYF	TGTGCCAGCAGCCCCCGGAACGGACAGTTTGCCTCTGGAAACACCATATATTTT
TRBV5-1	-	TRBD1	TRBJ1-2	CASSPRGTGNGNYGYTF	TGCGCCAGCAGCCCCCGAGGGACAGGGAACGGGAACTATGGCTACACCTTC
TRBV5-1	-	TRBD2	TRBJ2-7	CASSLSTSGLFYEQYF	TGCGCCAGCAGCTTGTCGACTAGCGGATTATTCTACGAGCAGTACTTC